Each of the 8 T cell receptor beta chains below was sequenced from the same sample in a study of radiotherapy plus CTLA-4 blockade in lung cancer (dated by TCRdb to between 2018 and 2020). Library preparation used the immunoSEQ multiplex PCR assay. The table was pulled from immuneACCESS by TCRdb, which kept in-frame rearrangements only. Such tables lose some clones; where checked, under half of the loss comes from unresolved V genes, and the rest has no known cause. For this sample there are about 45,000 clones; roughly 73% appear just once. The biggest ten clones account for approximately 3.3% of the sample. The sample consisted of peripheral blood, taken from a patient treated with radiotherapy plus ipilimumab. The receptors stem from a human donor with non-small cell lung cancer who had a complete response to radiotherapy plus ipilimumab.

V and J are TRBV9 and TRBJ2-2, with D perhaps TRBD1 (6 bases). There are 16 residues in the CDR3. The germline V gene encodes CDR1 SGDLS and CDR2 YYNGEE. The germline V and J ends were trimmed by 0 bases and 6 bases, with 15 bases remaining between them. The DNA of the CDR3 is TGTGCCAGCAGCGTAGATAGGGGGAGTAGGTCCGGGGAGCTGTTTTTT. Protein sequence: CASSVDRGSRSGELFF. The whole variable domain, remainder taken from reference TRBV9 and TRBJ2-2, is DSGVTQTPKHLITATGQRVTLRCSPRSGDLSVYWYQQSLDQGLQFLIQYYNGEERAKGNILERFSAQQFPDLHSELNLSSLELGDSALYFCASSVDRGSRSGELFFGEGSRLTVL.

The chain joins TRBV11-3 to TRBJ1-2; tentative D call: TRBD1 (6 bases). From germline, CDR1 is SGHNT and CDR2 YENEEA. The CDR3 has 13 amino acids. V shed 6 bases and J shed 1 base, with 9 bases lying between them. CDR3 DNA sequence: TGTGCCAGCAGGGGGACACGTAACTATGGCTACACCTTC. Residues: CASRGTRNYGYTF.

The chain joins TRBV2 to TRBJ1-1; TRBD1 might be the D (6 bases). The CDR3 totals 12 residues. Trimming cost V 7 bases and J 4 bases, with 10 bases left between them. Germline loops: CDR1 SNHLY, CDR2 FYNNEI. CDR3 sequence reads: CASMTGPTEAFF. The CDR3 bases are TGTGCCAGCATGACAGGTCCCACTGAAGCTTTCTTT.

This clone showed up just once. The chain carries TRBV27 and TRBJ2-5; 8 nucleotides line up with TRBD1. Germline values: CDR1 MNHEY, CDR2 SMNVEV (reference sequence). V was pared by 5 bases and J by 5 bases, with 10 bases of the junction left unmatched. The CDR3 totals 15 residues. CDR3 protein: CASSHPGTGYETQYF. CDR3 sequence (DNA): TGTGCCAGCAGTCACCCAGGGACAGGTTACGAGACCCAGTACTTC.

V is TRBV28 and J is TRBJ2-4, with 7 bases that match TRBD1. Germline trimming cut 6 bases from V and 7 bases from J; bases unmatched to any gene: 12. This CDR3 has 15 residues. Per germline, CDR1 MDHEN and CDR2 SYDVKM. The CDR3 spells CASRGAQGKVNIQYF. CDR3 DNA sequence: TGTGCCAGCAGGGGAGCACAGGGGAAAGTGAACATTCAGTACTTC.

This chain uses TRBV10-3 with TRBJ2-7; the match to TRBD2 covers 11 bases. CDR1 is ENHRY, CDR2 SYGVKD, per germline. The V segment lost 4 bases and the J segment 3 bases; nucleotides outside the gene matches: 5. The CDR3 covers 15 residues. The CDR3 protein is CAISGTGTSGYEQYF. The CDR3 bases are TGTGCCATCAGTGGTACCGGGACTAGCGGCTACGAGCAGTACTTC.

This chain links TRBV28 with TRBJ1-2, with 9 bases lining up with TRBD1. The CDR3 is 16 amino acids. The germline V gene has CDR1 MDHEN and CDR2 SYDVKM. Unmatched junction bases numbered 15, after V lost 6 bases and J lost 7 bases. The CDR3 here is CASRGRGTGRVVGYTF. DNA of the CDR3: TGTGCCAGCAGGGGCCGCGGGACAGGGAGGGTTGTTGGCTACACCTTC.

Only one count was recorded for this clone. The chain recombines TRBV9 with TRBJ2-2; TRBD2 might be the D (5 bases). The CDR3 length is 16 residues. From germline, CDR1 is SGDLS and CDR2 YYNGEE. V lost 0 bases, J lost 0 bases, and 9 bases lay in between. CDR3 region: CASSVGGGANTGELFF. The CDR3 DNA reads TGTGCCAGCAGCGTAGGTGGAGGCGCGAACACCGGGGAGCTGTTTTTT.